This T cell receptor beta chain was recorded in a study of blood T cell repertoires in COVID-19. Trimming left V 5 bases short and J 3 bases short, with 12 bases between. CDR3 length: 14 residues. Per the germline V gene, CDR1 is SGHTA and CDR2 is FQGNSA. Sequenced by immunoSEQ multiplex PCR; TCRdb stores in-frame clones only, minus some. The sample has fewer than 350,000 clones; around nine tenths are singletons. This sequence originates from a woman between 35 and 50 years old who had recovered from COVID-19. Source material: PBMCs or T cells enriched from blood (not recorded which). The chain links TRBV7-2 to TRBJ2-3; maybe TRBD2 (5 bases). As DNA, the CDR3 is TGTGCCAGCAGCCCCGGGGTACGGACAGATACGCAGTATTTT. Translated: CASSPGVRTDTQYF.